Listed below are T cell receptor beta chains from one sample, sequenced in a study of cytomegalovirus exposure and HLA in healthy donors. TCRdb's copy holds only in-frame clones and misses some; the assay was immunoSEQ multiplex PCR. This listing includes under 50,000 clones. What was sequenced was PBMCs. All receptors derive from a male donor in good health and CMV-seronegative. CDR3s include the opening cysteine and the closing phenylalanine or tryptophan. The D gene is left open where the match is weak.

J gene	V gene	D gene	CDR3 protein	CDR3 DNA
TRBJ2-7	TRBV30	TRBD1	CAWSVPGQLSSYEQYF	TGTGCCTGGAGTGTACCGGGACAGCTTAGCTCCTACGAGCAGTACTTC
TRBJ1-3	TRBV6-5	-	CASSLHDSGNTIYF	TGTGCCAGCAGTTTACACGACTCTGGAAACACCATATATTTT
TRBJ2-2	TRBV7-9	TRBD2	CASRSSGGLYTGELFF	TGTGCCAGCAGATCTAGCGGGGGCCTTTACACCGGGGAGCTGTTTTTT
TRBJ2-7	TRBV4-2	-	CASSQADSDRIYEQYF	TGTGCCAGCAGCCAAGCGGACAGCGATAGGATCTACGAGCAGTACTTC
TRBJ2-5	TRBV29-1	-	CSLQKGGEETQYF	TGCAGCCTACAAAAGGGGGGGGAAGAGACCCAGTACTTC
TRBJ2-6	TRBV29-1	TRBD1	CSVGERDRAPGANVLTF	TGCAGCGTTGGGGAGAGGGACAGGGCCCCTGGGGCCAACGTCCTGACTTTC
TRBJ1-1	TRBV7-9	TRBD1	CASSLGTGGGTEAFF	TGTGCCAGCAGCTTGGGGACAGGGGGTGGCACTGAAGCTTTCTTT
TRBJ1-1	TRBV4-1	-	CASSQDQGPPMNTEAFF	TGCGCCAGCAGCCAAGATCAGGGTCCGCCAATGAACACTGAAGCTTTCTTT
TRBJ2-1	TRBV5-1	-	CASARGSGEQFF	TGCGCCAGCGCCAGGGGAAGCGGTGAGCAGTTCTTC
TRBJ1-6	TRBV4-1	-	CASSPLGSTGRGDNSPLHF	TGCGCCAGCAGCCCCCTGGGGAGCACAGGGAGAGGAGATAATTCACCCCTCCACTTT
TRBJ1-2	TRBV6-1	TRBD1	CASSERVRGKGYTF	TGTGCCAGCAGTGAAAGAGTCAGGGGGAAAGGCTACACCTTC
TRBJ2-3	TRBV25-1	TRBD2	CASRDSGGDTQYF	TGTGCCAGCAGGGATAGCGGGGGGGATACGCAGTATTTT
TRBJ2-7	TRBV19	TRBD2	CASSRTGGALYEQYF	TGTGCCAGTAGTAGAACGGGAGGGGCCCTCTACGAGCAGTACTTC
TRBJ1-5	TRBV19	TRBD1	CASSTTGGVQPQHF	TGTGCCAGTAGTACCACAGGGGGCGTTCAGCCCCAGCATTTT
TRBJ2-5	TRBV5-1	-	CASSLVGQGKTQETQYF	TGCGCCAGCAGCTTGGTGGGGCAAGGGAAGACCCAAGAGACCCAGTACTTC
TRBJ1-2	TRBV19	-	CASSQDTSGAGYTF	TGTGCCAGTAGCCAAGACACCTCAGGGGCTGGCTACACCTTC
TRBJ1-1	TRBV10-3	TRBD1	CAISGQGKSTEAFF	TGTGCCATCAGTGGACAGGGGAAAAGTACTGAAGCTTTCTTT
TRBJ2-5	TRBV10-3	TRBD2	CAISESGLAGLQETQYF	TGTGCCATCAGTGAGTCCGGGCTAGCGGGTCTCCAAGAGACCCAGTACTTC
TRBJ2-7	TRBV15	TRBD2	CATSRVFSGGYEQYF	TGTGCCACCAGCAGAGTATTCAGCGGGGGCTACGAGCAGTACTTC
TRBJ2-5	TRBV9	TRBD2	CASSVAASGSQETQYF	TGTGCCAGCAGCGTAGCGGCTAGCGGGAGTCAAGAGACCCAGTACTTC
TRBJ2-7	TRBV30	TRBD1	CAWSTGTGSYEQYF	TGTGCCTGGAGTACCGGGACAGGGAGCTACGAGCAGTACTTC